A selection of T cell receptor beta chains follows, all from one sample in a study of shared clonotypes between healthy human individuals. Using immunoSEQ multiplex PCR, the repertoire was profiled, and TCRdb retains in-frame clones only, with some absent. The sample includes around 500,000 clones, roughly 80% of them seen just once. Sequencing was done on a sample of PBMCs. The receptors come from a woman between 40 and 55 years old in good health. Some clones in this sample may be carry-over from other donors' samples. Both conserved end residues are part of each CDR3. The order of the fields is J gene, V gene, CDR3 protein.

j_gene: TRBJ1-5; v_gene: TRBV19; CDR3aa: CASSATNSNQPQHF
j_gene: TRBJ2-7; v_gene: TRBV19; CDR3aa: CASSMIQDRGAEQYF
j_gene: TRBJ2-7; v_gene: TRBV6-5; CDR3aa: CASISAGGSSYEQYF
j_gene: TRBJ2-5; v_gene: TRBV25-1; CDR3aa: CASSDPGETQYF
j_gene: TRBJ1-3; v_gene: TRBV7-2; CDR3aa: CASSSPGSFSGNTIYF
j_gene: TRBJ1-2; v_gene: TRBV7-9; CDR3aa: CASSLGTENYGYTF
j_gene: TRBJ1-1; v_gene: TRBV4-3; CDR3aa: CASSQDFSTEAFF
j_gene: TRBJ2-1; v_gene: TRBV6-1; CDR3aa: CASIGPAGSNNEQFF
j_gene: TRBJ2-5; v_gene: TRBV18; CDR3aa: CASSPPGTQETQYF
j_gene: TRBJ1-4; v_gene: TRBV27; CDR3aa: CASSLVGMTGEGNEKLFF
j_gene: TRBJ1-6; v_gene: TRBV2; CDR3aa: CASSWTGRNNSPLHF
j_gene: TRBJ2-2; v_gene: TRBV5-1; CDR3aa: CASSHGVDTYTGELFF
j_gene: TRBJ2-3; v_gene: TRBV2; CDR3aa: CASNELAASGYF
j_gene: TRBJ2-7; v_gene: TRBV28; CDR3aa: CASSRYQDEQYF
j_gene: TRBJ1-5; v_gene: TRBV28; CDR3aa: CASSPPARALNQPQHF
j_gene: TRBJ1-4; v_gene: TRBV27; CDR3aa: CASSLGQDRRRTRGKDEKLFF
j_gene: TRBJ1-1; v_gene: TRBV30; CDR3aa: CASGTGYPTEAFF
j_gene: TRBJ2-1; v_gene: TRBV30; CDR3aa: CAWSVRYRLYNEQFF
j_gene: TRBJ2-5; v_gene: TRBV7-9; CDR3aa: CASSFNRIYSQETQYF
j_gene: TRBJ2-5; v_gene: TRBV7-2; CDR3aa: CASSLSRETQYF
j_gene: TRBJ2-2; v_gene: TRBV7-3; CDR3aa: CASSQTATGELFF
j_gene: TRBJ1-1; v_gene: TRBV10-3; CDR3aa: CAINPGGGTEAFF
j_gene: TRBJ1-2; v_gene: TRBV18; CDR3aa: CASSPPSASNYGYTF
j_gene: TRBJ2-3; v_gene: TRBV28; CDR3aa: CASGEDRGSPGTQYF
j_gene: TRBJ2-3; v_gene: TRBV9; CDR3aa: CASSPREAGKEKGSTDTQYF
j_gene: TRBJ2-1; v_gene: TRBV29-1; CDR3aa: CSVGASGRHNEQFF
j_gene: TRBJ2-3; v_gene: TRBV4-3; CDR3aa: CASSQDRGTGDTQYF
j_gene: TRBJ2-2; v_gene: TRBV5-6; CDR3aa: CASSYLGGTGELFF
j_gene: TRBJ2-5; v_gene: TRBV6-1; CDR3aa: CASSRDRVALETQYF
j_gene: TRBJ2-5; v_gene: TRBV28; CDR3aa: CASIGGPVKTQYF
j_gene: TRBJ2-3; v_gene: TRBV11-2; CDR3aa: CASSFIGQGEGHTQYF
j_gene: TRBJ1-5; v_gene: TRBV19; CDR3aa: CASMGGGQPQHF
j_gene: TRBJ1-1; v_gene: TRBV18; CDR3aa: CASSPSLDSTEAFF
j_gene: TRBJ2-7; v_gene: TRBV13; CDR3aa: CASSLEGAQEQYF
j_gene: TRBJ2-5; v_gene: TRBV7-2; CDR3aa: CASSFGLGETQYF